The clone carrying this T cell receptor beta chain has at least ten counts. Its antigen is undetermined. TCRdb fed the reads into MiXCR, producing one record per CDR3 protein. The data contain roughly 990,000 distinct CDR3 sequences, about a third of them singletons. The data derive from a study of T cell repertoires in cytomegalovirus infection. Notes on the study in general: Based on cumulative public TCR beta family frequency, carriers of CMV plus the relevant HLA were identified.

The CDR3 totals 13 residues. Germline CDR1 reads SQVTM; CDR2 reads ANQGSEA. The V gene lost 1 base and the J gene lost 8 bases, with 14 bases spanning the gap. Sequences were derived from cultured CD8+ T cells from PBMCs, sampled from culture after CMV antigen stimulation. This chain joins TRBV29-1 and TRBJ1-2, with D possibly matching TRBD1 (5 bases). The sequence came from a human donor in good health (CMV status not recorded). Some clones in this sample may be carry-over from other donors' samples. The CDR3 DNA follows: TGCAGCGTTGAAGTGGCAGGGCAAAGGGGCTACACCTTC. Protein product: CSVEVAGQRGYTF. The variable domain in full, completed from reference TRBV29-1 and TRBJ1-2, reads SAVISQKPSRDICQRGTSLTIQCQVDSQVTMMFWYRQQPGQSLTLIATANQGSEATYESGFVIDKFPISRPNLTFSTLTVSNMSPEDSSIYLCSVEVAGQRGYTFGSGTRLTVV.